The sequence of this T cell receptor beta chain was determined in a study of control samples from healthy donors and cancer patients (TCRdb year 2020). The method was the immunoSEQ multiplex PCR assay. TCRdb obtained this table from immuneACCESS and retained in-frame rearrangements with V and J assigned. These tables miss some clones; where compared with another copy, unresolved V genes account for less than half of the shortfall, and the remainder is unexplained. The sample yields 60,000 to 75,000 clones; roughly 89% were counted once. Of the sample, approximately 5.5% is held by the ten largest clones. Looking up the germline V gene (reference sequence) yields CDR1 SEHNR and CDR2 FQNEAQ. V loses 0 bases, J loses 6 bases, and the germline ends lie 5 bases apart. The CDR3, cysteine through phenylalanine, is 13 amino acids long. Just the 39-base CDR3 DNA is kept, in frame starting at base 1. Comments on this clone: Its antigen remains undetermined. No base qualities exist here, and no much larger clone lies one base off it.

Material for sequencing was PBMCs. The clonotype was recovered from a man in his fifties or sixties with colorectal cancer. Recombination joined TRBV7-9 with TRBJ2-2; the D call is tentative, TRBD1 or TRBD2, as each matches 5 bases. The CDR3 protein sequence reads: CASSLAGAGELFF. The DNA reads as follows: TGTGCCAGCAGCTTAGCGGGGGCCGGGGAGCTGTTTTTT. With the portions outside the CDR3 filled from the reference TRBV7-9 and TRBJ2-2 genes, the complete variable region becomes DTGVSQNPRHKITKRGQNVTFRCDPISEHNRLYWYRQTLGQGPEFLTYFQNEAQLEKSRLLSDRFSAERPKGSFSTLEIQRTEQGDSAMYLCASSLAGAGELFFGEGSRLTVL.